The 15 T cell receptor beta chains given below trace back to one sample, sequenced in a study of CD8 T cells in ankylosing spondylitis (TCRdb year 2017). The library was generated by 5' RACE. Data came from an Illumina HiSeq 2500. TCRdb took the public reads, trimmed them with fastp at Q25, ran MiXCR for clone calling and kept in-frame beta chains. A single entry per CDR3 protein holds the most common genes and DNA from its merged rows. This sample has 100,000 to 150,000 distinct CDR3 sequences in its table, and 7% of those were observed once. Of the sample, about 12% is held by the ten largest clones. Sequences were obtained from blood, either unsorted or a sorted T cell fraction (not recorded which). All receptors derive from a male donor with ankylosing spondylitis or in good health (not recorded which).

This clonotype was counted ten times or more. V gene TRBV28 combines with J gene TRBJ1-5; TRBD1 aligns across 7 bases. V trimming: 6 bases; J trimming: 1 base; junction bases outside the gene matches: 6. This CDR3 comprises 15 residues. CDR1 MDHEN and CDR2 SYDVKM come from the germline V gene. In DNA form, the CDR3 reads TGTGCCAGCAGGATGGACAGGCTCAGCAATCAGCCCCAGCATTTT. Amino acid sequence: CASRMDRLSNQPQHF.

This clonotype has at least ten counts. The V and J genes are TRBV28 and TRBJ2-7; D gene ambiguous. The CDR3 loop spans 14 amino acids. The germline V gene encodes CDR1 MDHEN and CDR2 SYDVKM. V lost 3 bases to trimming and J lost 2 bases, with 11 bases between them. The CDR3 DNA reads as TGTGCCAGCAGTTTCCAGGTTTCTCCCTACGAGCAGTACTTC. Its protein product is CASSFQVSPYEQYF.

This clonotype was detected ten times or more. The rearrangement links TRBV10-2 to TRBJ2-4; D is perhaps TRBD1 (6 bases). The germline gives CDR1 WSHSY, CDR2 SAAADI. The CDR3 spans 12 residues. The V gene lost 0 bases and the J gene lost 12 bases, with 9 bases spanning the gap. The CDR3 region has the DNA TGCGCCAGCAGTGAGTCGGGACAATCTCAGTACTTC. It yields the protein CASSESGQSQYF.

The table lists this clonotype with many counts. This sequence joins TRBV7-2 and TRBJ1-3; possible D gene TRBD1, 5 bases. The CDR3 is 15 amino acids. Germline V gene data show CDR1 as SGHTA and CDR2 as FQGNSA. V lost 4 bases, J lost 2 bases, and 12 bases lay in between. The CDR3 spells CASSSSGRAGNTIYF. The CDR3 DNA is TGTGCCAGCAGCTCATCAGGGAGGGCTGGAAACACCATATATTTT.

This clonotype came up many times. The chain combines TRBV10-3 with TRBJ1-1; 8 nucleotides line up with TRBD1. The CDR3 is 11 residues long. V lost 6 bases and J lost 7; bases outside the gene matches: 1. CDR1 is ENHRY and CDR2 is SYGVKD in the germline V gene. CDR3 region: CAIRGQVEAFF. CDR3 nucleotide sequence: TGTGCCATCAGGGGACAGGTTGAAGCTTTCTTT.

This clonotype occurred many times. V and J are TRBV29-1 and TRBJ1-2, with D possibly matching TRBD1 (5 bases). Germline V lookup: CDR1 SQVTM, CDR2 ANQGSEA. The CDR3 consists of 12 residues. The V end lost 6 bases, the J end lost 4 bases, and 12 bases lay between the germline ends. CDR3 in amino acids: CSVGGEPYGYTF. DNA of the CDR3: TGCAGCGTCGGGGGGGAGCCCTATGGCTACACCTTC.

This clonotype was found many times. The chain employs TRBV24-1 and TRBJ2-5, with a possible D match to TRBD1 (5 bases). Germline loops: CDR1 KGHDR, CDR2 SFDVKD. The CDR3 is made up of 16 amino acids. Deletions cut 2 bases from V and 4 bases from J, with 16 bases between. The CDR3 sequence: CATSDSSGFWSETQYF. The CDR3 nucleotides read TGTGCCACCAGTGATTCATCAGGGTTCTGGTCAGAGACCCAGTACTTC.

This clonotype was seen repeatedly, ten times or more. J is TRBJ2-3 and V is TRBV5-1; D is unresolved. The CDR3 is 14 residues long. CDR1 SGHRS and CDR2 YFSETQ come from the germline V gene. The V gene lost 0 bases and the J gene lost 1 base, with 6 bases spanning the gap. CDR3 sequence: CASSLGGRTDTQYF. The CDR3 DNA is TGCGCCAGCAGCTTGGGGGGTCGCACAGATACGCAGTATTTT.

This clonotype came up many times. CDR3 protein: CASSTSGGGQYF. The CDR3 DNA is TGTGCCAGCAGCACTTCAGGGGGCGGCCAGTACTTC. This rearrangement joins TRBV12-3 or TRBV12-4 to TRBJ2-5; 8 bases are shared with TRBD1. CDR3 length: 12 residues. Unmatched junction bases numbered 7, after V lost 6 bases and J lost 10 bases.

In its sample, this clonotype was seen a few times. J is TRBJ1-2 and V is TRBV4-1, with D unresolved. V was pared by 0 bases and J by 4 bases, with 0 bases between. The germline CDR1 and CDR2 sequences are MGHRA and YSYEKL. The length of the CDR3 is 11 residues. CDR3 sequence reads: CASSQDYGYTF. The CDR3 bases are TGCGCCAGCAGCCAAGACTATGGCTACACCTTC.

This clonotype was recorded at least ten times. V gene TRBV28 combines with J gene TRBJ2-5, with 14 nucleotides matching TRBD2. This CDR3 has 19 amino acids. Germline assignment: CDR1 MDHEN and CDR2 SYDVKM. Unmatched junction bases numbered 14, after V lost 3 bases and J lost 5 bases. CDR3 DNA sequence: TGTGCCAGCAGTTTCGGTGGGGGGGGACTAGCGGGAGTCTTGGAGACCCAGTACTTC. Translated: CASSFGGGGLAGVLETQYF.

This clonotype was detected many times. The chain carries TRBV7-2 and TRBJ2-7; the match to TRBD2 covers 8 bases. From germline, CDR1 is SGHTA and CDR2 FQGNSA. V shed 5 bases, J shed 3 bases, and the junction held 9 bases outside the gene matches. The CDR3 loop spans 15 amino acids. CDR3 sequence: CASSVGPGLDYEQYF. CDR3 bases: TGTGCCAGCAGCGTAGGTCCGGGACTAGACTACGAGCAGTACTTC. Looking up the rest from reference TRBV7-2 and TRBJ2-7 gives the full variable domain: GAGVSQSPSNKVTEKGKDVELRCDPISGHTALYWYRQSLGQGLEFLIYFQGNSAPDKSGLPSDRFSAERTGGSVSTLTIQRTQQEDSAVYLCASSVGPGLDYEQYFGPGTRLTVT.

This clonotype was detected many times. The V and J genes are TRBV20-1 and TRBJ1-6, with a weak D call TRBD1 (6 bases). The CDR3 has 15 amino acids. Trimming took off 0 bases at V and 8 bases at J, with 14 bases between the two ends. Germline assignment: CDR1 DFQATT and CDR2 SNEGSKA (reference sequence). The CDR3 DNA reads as TGCAGTGCTAGAGATAGGGGGGCGCTGTATTCACCCCTCCACTTT. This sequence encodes CSARDRGALYSPLHF.

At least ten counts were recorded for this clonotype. The CDR3 here is CASSVAFTGARSYNEQFF. CDR3 in DNA: TGTGCCAGCAGCGTTGCCTTCACGGGAGCTCGCTCCTACAATGAGCAGTTCTTC. The chain recombines TRBV9 with TRBJ2-1; D might be TRBD2 (6 bases). This CDR3 comprises 18 residues. Germline CDR1 is SGDLS and CDR2 is YYNGEE. V shed 2 bases and J shed 0 bases, with 18 bases lying between them. Variable domain in full (rest from reference TRBV9 and TRBJ2-1): DSGVTQTPKHLITATGQRVTLRCSPRSGDLSVYWYQQSLDQGLQFLIQYYNGEERAKGNILERFSAQQFPDLHSELNLSSLELGDSALYFCASSVAFTGARSYNEQFFGPGTRLTVL.

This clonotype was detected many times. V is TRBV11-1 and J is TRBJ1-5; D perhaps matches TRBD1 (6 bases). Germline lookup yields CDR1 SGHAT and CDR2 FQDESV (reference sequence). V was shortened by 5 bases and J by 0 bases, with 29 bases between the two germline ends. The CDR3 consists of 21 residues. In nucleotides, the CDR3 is TGTGCCAGCAGCCGACCGGACAACAGGGAGAGAGGTCTTTATAGCAATCAGCCCCAGCATTTT. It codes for CASSRPDNRERGLYSNQPQHF. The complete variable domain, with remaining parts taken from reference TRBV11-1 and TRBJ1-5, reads EAEVAQSPRYKITEKSQAVAFWCDPISGHATLYWYRQILGQGPELLVQFQDESVVDDSQLPKDRFSAERLKGVDSTLKIQPAELGDSAMYLCASSRPDNRERGLYSNQPQHFGDGTRLSIL.